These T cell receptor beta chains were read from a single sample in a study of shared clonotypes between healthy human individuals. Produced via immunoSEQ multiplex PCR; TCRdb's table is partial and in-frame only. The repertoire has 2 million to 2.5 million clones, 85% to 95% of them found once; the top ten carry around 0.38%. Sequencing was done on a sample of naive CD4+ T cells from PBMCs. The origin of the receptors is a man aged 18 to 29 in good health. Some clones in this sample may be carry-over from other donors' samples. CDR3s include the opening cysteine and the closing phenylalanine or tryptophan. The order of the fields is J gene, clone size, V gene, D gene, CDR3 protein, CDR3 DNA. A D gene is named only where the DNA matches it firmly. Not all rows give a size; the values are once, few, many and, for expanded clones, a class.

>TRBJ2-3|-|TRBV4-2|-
CASRHDAGAIDTQYF
TGTGCCAGCAGACACGATGCGGGGGCCATAGATACGCAGTATTTT
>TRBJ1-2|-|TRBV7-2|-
CASSRRQETYGYTF
TGTGCCAGCAGCAGGCGACAGGAGACCTATGGCTACACCTTC
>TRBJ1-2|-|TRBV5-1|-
CASSPPTSRTSNYGYTF
TGCGCCAGCAGTCCCCCGACCAGCCGGACGAGTAACTATGGCTACACCTTC
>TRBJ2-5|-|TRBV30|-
CAWQKTENQETQYF
TGTGCCTGGCAAAAGACTGAAAATCAAGAGACCCAGTACTTC
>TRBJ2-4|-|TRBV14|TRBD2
CASSQTSGSVIQYF
TGTGCCAGCAGCCAGACTAGCGGGAGTGTTATTCAGTACTTC
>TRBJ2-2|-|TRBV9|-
CASSVAPSISGELFF
TGTGCCAGCAGCGTAGCCCCTTCAATCTCCGGGGAGCTGTTTTTT
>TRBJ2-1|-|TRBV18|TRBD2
CASSPGLAGQQFF
TGTGCCAGCTCCCCGGGACTAGCGGGACAGCAGTTCTTC
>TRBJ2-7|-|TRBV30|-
CAWSVRFEQYF
TGTGCCTGGAGTGTACGATTTGAGCAGTACTTC
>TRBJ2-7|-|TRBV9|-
CASSVEVGPSYEQYF
TGTGCCAGCAGCGTAGAGGTCGGGCCCTCCTACGAGCAGTACTTC
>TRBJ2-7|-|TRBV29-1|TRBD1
CSVERTGTGFHEQYF
TGCAGCGTTGAAAGGACCGGGACAGGGTTCCACGAGCAGTACTTC
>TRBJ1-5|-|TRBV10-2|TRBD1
CASSDLTGGSNQPQHF
TGCGCCAGCAGTGATCTGACAGGGGGATCAAATCAGCCCCAGCATTTT
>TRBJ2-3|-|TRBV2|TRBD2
CASSDLTSADTQYF
TGTGCCAGCAGTGATCTGACTAGCGCAGATACGCAGTATTTT
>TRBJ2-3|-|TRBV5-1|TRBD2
CASALAGPSTDTQYF
TGCGCCAGCGCTCTAGCGGGGCCTAGCACAGATACGCAGTATTTT
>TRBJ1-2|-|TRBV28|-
CASGPLPKELYGYTF
TGTGCCAGCGGACCCCTCCCTAAGGAGCTCTATGGCTACACCTTC
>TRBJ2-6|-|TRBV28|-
CASSGQTSGANVLTF
TGTGCCAGCTCTGGGCAGACCTCTGGGGCCAACGTCCTGACTTTC
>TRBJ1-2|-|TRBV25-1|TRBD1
CASSVGPGGAGYGYTF
TGTGCCAGCAGTGTAGGGCCAGGGGGTGCTGGCTATGGCTACACCTTC
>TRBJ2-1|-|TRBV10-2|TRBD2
CASSESVAGVNNEQFF
TGCGCCAGCAGTGAGTCGGTAGCGGGGGTAAACAATGAGCAGTTCTTC
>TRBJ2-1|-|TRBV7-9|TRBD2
CASSFRGPSGRYNEQFF
TGTGCCAGCAGCTTTCGGGGCCCTAGCGGGAGGTACAATGAGCAGTTCTTC
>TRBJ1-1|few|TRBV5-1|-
CASSLNRGDTEAFF
TGCGCCAGCAGCTTAAATCGGGGGGACACTGAAGCTTTCTTT
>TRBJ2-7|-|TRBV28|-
CASRPSGPRGEQYF
TGTGCCAGCAGACCCTCCGGGCCTCGTGGAGAGCAGTACTTC